This T cell receptor beta chain was recorded in a study of blood T cell repertoires in COVID-19. Study at large: The samples span acute and convalescent COVID-19 from the United States, Italy and Spain. PBMCs, B-cell-depleted T cells, or T cells were the source of the cDNA or gDNA that made up the material.

CDR1 and CDR2 from the germline V gene are LNHDA and SQIVND (reference sequence). The CDR3 sequence is 14 residues long. Trimming cost V 2 bases and J 7 bases; bases outside gene matches: 5. Original methodology: Estimation of nucleated cell counts was performed using reference gene primer amplification. Some clones are missing from TCRdb's copy, which holds only in-frame ones; the method was immunoSEQ multiplex PCR. V, J and clone size reflect that table, while D and trimming were determined from the DNA. This sample carries 250,000 or so clones, more than 70% of them seen once, and the ten largest clones take 9% to 15%.

The sequenced sample consisted of peripheral blood. V is TRBV19 and J is TRBJ1-5; 7 positions agree with TRBD1. This clonotype was obtained from a man older than 75 with acute or convalescent COVID-19. Here the CDR3 reads CASSITGARQPQHF. Here the CDR3 DNA reads TGTGCCAGTAGTATAACAGGGGCGCGACAGCCCCAGCATTTT.